These 25 T cell receptor beta chains originate from one sample sequenced in a study of blood T cell repertoires in COVID-19. Some clones are missing from TCRdb's copy, which holds only in-frame ones; the method was immunoSEQ multiplex PCR. The table records 200,000 to 250,000 clones, about 90% of them present only once. Material: peripheral blood. The receptors were sampled from a woman aged 55-75 years with acute or convalescent COVID-19.

V usage is TRBV6-5 and J usage is TRBJ2-7; 8 positions agree with TRBD2. V lost 0 bases to trimming and J lost 2 bases; unmatched junction nucleotides: 3. Looked up from germline, CDR1 is MNHEY and CDR2 is SVGAGI. The CDR3 length is 15 residues. The CDR3, as DNA: TGTGCCAGCAGTTACTCGGTAGCGGGACCCTACGAGCAGTACTTC. Translated: CASSYSVAGPYEQYF.

The J gene is TRBJ1-1, the V gene TRBV6-5; 8 bases line up with TRBD1. Germline-derived CDR1 and CDR2 are MNHEY and SVGAGI. Trimming took 2 bases from V and 4 from J; bases not matched to a gene: 9. CDR3 length: 16 amino acids. CDR3 amino acids: CASSYAPGQDVTEAFF. DNA for the CDR3: TGTGCCAGCAGTTACGCCCCGGGACAGGACGTCACTGAAGCTTTCTTT.

The chain has TRBV5-5 and TRBJ2-7; a weak D match, TRBD1 (5 bases). Germline loops: CDR1 SGHKS, CDR2 YYEKEE (reference sequence). This CDR3 region has 13 residues. Trimming took 5 bases from V and 4 from J, leaving 13 bases between them. CDR3 DNA: TGTGCCAGCAGGCCTCAGGGCCGTTACGAGCAGTACTTC. Encoded protein: CASRPQGRYEQYF.

The gene calls are TRBV5-1 and TRBJ2-1, with 7 bases lining up with TRBD1. Trimming cost V 0 bases and J 7 bases; bases outside gene matches: 10. The CDR3 contains 16 residues. Looked up from germline, CDR1 is SGHRS and CDR2 is YFSETQ. The CDR3 coding sequence is TGCGCCAGCAGCTTGGCTGCACTTACAGGGGTAAATGAGCAGTTCTTC. This translates into CASSLAALTGVNEQFF.

V and J are TRBV19 and TRBJ1-1; unclear D gene. Germline V gene sequence: CDR1 LNHDA, CDR2 SQIVND (reference sequence). This CDR3 region has 12 residues. Trimming pared 7 bases from V and 4 bases from J, leaving 10 bases between. The chain's CDR3 is CASMSPGTEAFF. In DNA, the CDR3 is TGTGCCAGTATGAGCCCAGGCACTGAAGCTTTCTTT.

The chain joins TRBV7-8 to TRBJ1-5; D perhaps matches TRBD1 (6 bases). V was shortened by 4 bases and J by 0 bases, with 13 bases between the two germline ends. The CDR3 extends over 16 amino acids. Germline values: CDR1 SGHVS, CDR2 FQNEAQ. CDR3: CASSSGQHYSNQPQHF. Written as DNA, the CDR3 is TGTGCCAGCAGCTCCGGACAGCACTATAGCAATCAGCCCCAGCATTTT. Using reference TRBV7-8 and TRBJ1-5 for the parts outside the CDR3, the full variable domain is GAGVSQSPRYKVAKRGQDVALRCDPISGHVSLFWYQQALGQGPEFLTYFQNEAQLDKSGLPSDRFFAERPEGSVSTLKIQRTQQEDSAVYLCASSSGQHYSNQPQHFGDGTRLSIL.

The rearrangement links TRBV19 to TRBJ1-3, with D hard to call. Per the germline V gene, CDR1 is LNHDA and CDR2 is SQIVND (reference sequence). V lost 7 bases, J lost 2 bases, and 12 bases lay in between. The CDR3 is made up of 14 amino acids. This CDR3 reads CASTEGSAGNTIYF. The CDR3 bases are TGTGCCAGTACCGAAGGGAGTGCTGGAAACACCATATATTTT.

This chain connects TRBV19 to TRBJ2-7; D perhaps matches TRBD2 (7 bases). Germline assignment: CDR1 LNHDA and CDR2 SQIVND (reference sequence). V was shortened by 7 bases and J by 0 bases, with 13 bases between the two germline ends. The CDR3 has 14 amino acids. The DNA for the CDR3 is TGTGCCAGTATCGGGGGGCTATTCTCCTACGAGCAGTACTTC. Protein sequence: CASIGGLFSYEQYF.

J is TRBJ1-5 and V is TRBV6-2 or TRBV6-3; D is perhaps TRBD1 (5 bases). Germline values: CDR1 MNHEY, CDR2 SVGEGT. Trimming shortened V by 5 bases and J by 4 bases, and 15 bases separated the two germline ends. The length of the CDR3 is 15 residues. The CDR3 DNA reads as TGTGCCAGCAGTCCGCGGGGGTCCCCGAATCAGCCCCAGCATTTT. Protein: CASSPRGSPNQPQHF.

This rearrangement joins TRBV5-1 to TRBJ2-1; the D is unclear. V shed 1 base and J shed 7 bases, with 3 bases lying between them. The CDR3 contains 11 residues. CDR1 is SGHRS, CDR2 YFSETQ, per germline. CDR3 nucleotide sequence: TGCGCCAGCAGCTTGTCGAATGAGCAGTTCTTC. This translates into CASSLSNEQFF.

V usage is TRBV20-1 and J usage is TRBJ1-1; unclear D gene. The CDR3 is 11 amino acids. The ends were cut back, 2 bases at V and 4 bases at J, with 5 bases in the middle. Germline lookup yields CDR1 DFQATT and CDR2 SNEGSKA (reference sequence). The CDR3, as DNA: TGCAGTGCTAGACGGGTCACTGAAGCTTTCTTT. Residues: CSARRVTEAFF.

The chain combines TRBV7-9 with TRBJ2-7; 10 nucleotides agree with TRBD2. This CDR3 region has 18 residues. Per germline, CDR1 SEHNR and CDR2 FQNEAQ (reference sequence). Trimming cost V 4 bases and J 0 bases; bases outside gene matches: 12. CDR3 in amino acids: CASSYRASGSGSSYEQYF. CDR3 bases: TGTGCCAGCAGCTATAGGGCTAGCGGGAGTGGGAGCTCCTACGAGCAGTACTTC.

This clone was observed a single time. The genes are TRBV30 and TRBJ1-3; D gene ambiguous. The CDR3 loop spans 14 amino acids. From germline, CDR1 is GTSNPN and CDR2 SVGIG (reference sequence). Deletions cut 8 bases from V and 4 bases from J, with 18 bases between. The DNA for the CDR3 is TGTGCCCGAAGGATGCGGGGATCAGGAAACACCATATATTTT. It encodes CARRMRGSGNTIYF.

The rearrangement links TRBV3-1 (or the pseudogene TRBV3-2) to TRBJ2-6, with D possibly TRBD1 on 6 matching bases. V was clipped by 4 bases and J by 1 base, with 11 bases between them. The V gene's germline CDR1 is LGHDT and CDR2 YNNKEL (reference sequence). This CDR3 comprises 16 residues. Here the CDR3 DNA reads TGTGCCAGCAGCCCAAGGACAGTTTCTGGGGCCAACGTCCTGACTTTC. Its protein is CASSPRTVSGANVLTF.

This clone showed up just a few times. V and J are TRBV7-2 and TRBJ1-1; tentative D call: TRBD1 (5 bases). Germline V gene sequence: CDR1 SGHTA, CDR2 FQGNSA. This CDR3 has 13 residues. V was shortened by 1 base and J by 8 bases, with 11 bases between the two germline ends. The CDR3: CASSLEVRAEAFF. The CDR3, as DNA: TGTGCCAGCAGCTTAGAGGTCAGGGCGGAAGCTTTCTTT.

For the CDR3, the DNA is TGTGCCAGTAGTATGATTGGGCCCTTCAATCAGCCCCAGCATTTT. It specifies CASSMIGPFNQPQHF. The gene calls are TRBV19 and TRBJ1-5; no clear D. Germline assignment: CDR1 LNHDA and CDR2 SQIVND (reference sequence). This CDR3 has 15 residues. The ends were cut back, 3 bases at V and 3 bases at J, with 12 bases in the middle.

The V gene is TRBV28, the J gene TRBJ2-1; tentatively, D is TRBD2 (6 bases). V lost 6 bases, J lost 0 bases, and 6 bases lay in between. The CDR3 totals 13 residues. Per the germline V gene, CDR1 is MDHEN and CDR2 is SYDVKM. In DNA, the CDR3 is TGTGCCAGCAGGGGGGGCTCCTACAATGAGCAGTTCTTC. This sequence encodes CASRGGSYNEQFF.

The genes are TRBV4-3 and TRBJ1-2; D is possibly TRBD1 (5 bases). The CDR3 is 17 amino acids. Germline V gives CDR1 LGHNA, CDR2 YSLEER. With 0 bases removed from V and 0 bases from J, the gap between germline ends came to 14 bases. The CDR3 nucleotides are TGCGCCAGCAGCCAAGATCTTACAGGACAAGCTAACTATGGCTACACCTTC. Its translation is CASSQDLTGQANYGYTF.

This chain connects TRBV7-8 to TRBJ2-2; TRBD2 matches at 16 bases. CDR1 SGHVS and CDR2 FQNEAQ come from the germline V gene. Trimming cost V 5 bases and J 4 bases; bases outside gene matches: 10. This CDR3 has 19 amino acids. CDR3 nucleotide sequence: TGTGCCAGCAGCCCCCGGGGGACTAGCGGGGGGGCGGGCACCGGGGAGCTGTTTTTT. This gives the protein CASSPRGTSGGAGTGELFF.

The chain links TRBV18 to TRBJ1-2; TRBD1 aligns across 7 bases. J lost 4 bases, V lost 4 bases, and 12 bases had no gene match. This CDR3 comprises 16 residues. Per the germline V gene, CDR1 is KGHSH and CDR2 is LQKENI. The CDR3 here is CASSRAGQVQGYGYTF. CDR3 nucleotides: TGTGCCAGCTCACGGGCTGGACAGGTCCAGGGCTATGGCTACACCTTC.

CDR3 in DNA: TGTGCCAGCAGTTTATGGGACGGGGGGCAGTTCTTC. This codes for CASSLWDGGQFF. This chain uses TRBV28 with TRBJ2-1; possible D gene TRBD2, 6 bases. The length of the CDR3 is 12 residues. The V gene lost 0 bases and the J gene lost 12 bases, with 9 bases spanning the gap. Germline values: CDR1 MDHEN, CDR2 SYDVKM.

V is TRBV5-1 and J is TRBJ1-4; the D gene is possibly TRBD1 (5 bases). The CDR3 runs to 12 residues. The ends were cut back, 4 bases at V and 7 bases at J, with 8 bases in the middle. The germline CDR1 and CDR2 sequences are SGHRS and YFSETQ. CDR3 residues: CASSQTAEKLFF. The CDR3 bases are TGCGCCAGCAGCCAGACAGCTGAAAAACTGTTTTTT.

V usage is TRBV14 and J usage is TRBJ1-1, with D possibly matching TRBD1 (6 bases). CDR1 and CDR2 from the germline V gene are SGHDN and FVKESK. Trimming took off 5 bases at V and 11 bases at J, with 21 bases between the two ends. CDR3 length: 14 amino acids. The CDR3 DNA is TGTGCCAGCAGCATCCGACAGGAGCAGTCGGTGGCTTTCTTT. Translation: CASSIRQEQSVAFF.

This clone was observed a few times. J is TRBJ1-6 and V is TRBV27, with TRBD1 as a possible D gene (6 bases). V was trimmed by 3 bases and J by 11 bases, leaving 11 bases between them. Germline CDR1 is MNHEY and CDR2 is SMNVEV (reference sequence). This CDR3 is built from 13 residues. The CDR3 loop reads CASSLRGGTPLHF. The CDR3 coding sequence is TGTGCCAGCAGTTTGCGTGGGGGCACACCCCTCCACTTT.

This chain connects TRBV19 to TRBJ1-5, with D possibly being TRBD1 (6 bases). Germline assignment: CDR1 LNHDA and CDR2 SQIVND (reference sequence). This CDR3 comprises 13 residues. Trimming cost V 5 bases and J 15 bases, with 20 bases left between them. The CDR3: CASSPTTDRNLHF. CDR3 in DNA: TGTGCCAGTAGTCCCACCACTGACAGGAATTTGCATTTT.